This TCR beta chain was retrieved from a study of cytomegalovirus exposure and HLA in healthy donors. For this clone: Antigen: not known.

Study-wide results and caveats: Follow-up analysis later connected one missense variant in DCLRE1C with trimming of TCR beta V- and J-genes. Highly shared sequence variants in one cluster were likely a sequencing artifact. As a later analysis revealed, most CMV-associated TCR beta chains appeared HLA-restricted.

While unrecorded immune exposures were likely, the donors were nominally healthy when sampled. The PCR contained 60 Vbeta and 13 Jbeta primers. Measured with immunoSEQ multiplex PCR; TCRdb has only the in-frame clones, and not every one. Among around 100,000 clones listed, roughly 79% were seen once. This clonotype was obtained from a man aged 50 to 59 in good health and CMV-seropositive. The specimen sequenced was PBMCs.

Written as DNA, the CDR3 is TGCGCCAGCAGCTCCCCTAGAAGTGGACACTCTAACGAGCAGTTCTTC. Translated, it gives CASSSPRSGHSNEQFF. The gene calls are TRBV5-1 and TRBJ2-1, with TRBD1 as a possible D gene (5 bases). The CDR3 runs to 16 residues. V dropped 3 bases and J dropped 10 bases, with 23 bases sitting between them. Germline CDR1 is SGHRS and CDR2 is YFSETQ.